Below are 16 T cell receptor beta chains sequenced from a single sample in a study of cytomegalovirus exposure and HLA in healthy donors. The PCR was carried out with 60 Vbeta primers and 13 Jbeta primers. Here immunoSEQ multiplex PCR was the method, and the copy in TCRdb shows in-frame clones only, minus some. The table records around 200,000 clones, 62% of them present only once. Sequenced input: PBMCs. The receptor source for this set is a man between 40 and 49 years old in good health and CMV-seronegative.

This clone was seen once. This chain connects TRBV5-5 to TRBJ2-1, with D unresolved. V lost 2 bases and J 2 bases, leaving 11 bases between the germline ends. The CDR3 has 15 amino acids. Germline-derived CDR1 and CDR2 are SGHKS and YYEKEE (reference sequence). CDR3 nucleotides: TGTGCCAGCAGCTTCGAGGCTACCCCCTACAATGAGCAGTTCTTC. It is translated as CASSFEATPYNEQFF.

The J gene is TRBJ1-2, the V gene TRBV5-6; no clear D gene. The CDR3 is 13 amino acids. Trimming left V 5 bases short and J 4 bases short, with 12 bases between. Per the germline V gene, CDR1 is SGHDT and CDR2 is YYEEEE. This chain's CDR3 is CASRMLLIYGYTF. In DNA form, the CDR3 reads TGTGCCAGCAGAATGTTGCTAATCTATGGCTACACCTTC.

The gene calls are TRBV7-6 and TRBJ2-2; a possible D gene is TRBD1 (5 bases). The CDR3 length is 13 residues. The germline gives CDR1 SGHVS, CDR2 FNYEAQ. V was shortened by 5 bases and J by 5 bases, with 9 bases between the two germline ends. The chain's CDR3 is CASSPTVTGELFF. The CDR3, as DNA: TGTGCCAGCAGCCCGACAGTTACCGGGGAGCTGTTTTTT.

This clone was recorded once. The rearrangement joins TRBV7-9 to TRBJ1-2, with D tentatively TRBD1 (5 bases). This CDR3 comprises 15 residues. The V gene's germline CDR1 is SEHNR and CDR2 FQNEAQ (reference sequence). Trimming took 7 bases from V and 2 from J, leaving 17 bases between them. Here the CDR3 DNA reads TGTGCCAGCAACGGTGGGGCGGGGCAAAACTATGGCTACACCTTC. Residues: CASNGGAGQNYGYTF.

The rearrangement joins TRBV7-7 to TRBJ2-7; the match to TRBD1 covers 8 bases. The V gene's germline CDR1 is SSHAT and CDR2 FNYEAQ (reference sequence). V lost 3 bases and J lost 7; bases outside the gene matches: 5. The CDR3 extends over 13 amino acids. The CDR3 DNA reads TGTGCCAGCAGCTTGGACAGGGCTGGTGAGCAGTACTTC. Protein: CASSLDRAGEQYF.

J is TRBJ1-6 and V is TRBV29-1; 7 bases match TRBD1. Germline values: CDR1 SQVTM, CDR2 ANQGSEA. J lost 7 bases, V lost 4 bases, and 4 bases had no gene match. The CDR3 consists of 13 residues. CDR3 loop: CSVVTGKNSPLHF. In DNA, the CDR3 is TGCAGCGTTGTGACAGGGAAGAATTCACCCCTCCACTTT.

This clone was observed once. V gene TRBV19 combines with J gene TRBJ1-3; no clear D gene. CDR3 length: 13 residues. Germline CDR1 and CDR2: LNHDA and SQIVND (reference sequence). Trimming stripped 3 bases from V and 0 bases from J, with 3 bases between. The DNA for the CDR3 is TGTGCCAGTAGTATCAGCTCTGGAAACACCATATATTTT. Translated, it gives CASSISSGNTIYF.

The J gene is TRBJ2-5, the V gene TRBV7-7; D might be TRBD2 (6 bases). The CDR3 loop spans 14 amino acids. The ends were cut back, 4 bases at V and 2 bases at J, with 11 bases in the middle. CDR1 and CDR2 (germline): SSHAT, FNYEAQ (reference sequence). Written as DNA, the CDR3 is TGTGCCAGCAGCTCCGGAGGGGAGCAAGAGACCCAGTACTTC. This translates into CASSSGGEQETQYF.

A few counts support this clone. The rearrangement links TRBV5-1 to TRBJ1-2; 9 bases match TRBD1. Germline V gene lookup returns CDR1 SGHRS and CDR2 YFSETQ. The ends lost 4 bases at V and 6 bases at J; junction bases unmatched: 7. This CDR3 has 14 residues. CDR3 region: CASSNPGTGNGYTF. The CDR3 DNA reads TGCGCCAGCAGCAATCCCGGGACAGGGAATGGCTACACCTTC. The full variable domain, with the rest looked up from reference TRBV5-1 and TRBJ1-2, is KAGVTQTPRYLIKTRGQQVTLSCSPISGHRSVSWYQQTPGQGLQFLFEYFSETQRNKGNFPGRFSGRQFSNSRSEMNVSTLELGDSALYLCASSNPGTGNGYTFGSGTRLTVV.

In nucleotides, the CDR3 is TGCGCCAGCAGCTCCACCCTTGGACTAGCCTACGAGCAGTACTTC. This sequence encodes CASSSTLGLAYEQYF. The chain combines TRBV5-1 with TRBJ2-7; 7 nucleotides align to TRBD2. Germline assignment: CDR1 SGHRS and CDR2 YFSETQ. The CDR3 is made up of 15 amino acids. V dropped 3 bases and J dropped 2; count of bases not matched to a gene: 8.

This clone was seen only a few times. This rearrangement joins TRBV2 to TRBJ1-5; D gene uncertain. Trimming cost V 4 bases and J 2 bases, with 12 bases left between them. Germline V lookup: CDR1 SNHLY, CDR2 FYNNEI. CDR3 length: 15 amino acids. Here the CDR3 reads CASSASNRGNQPQHF. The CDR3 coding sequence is TGTGCCAGCAGTGCTTCAAACCGAGGCAATCAGCCCCAGCATTTT.

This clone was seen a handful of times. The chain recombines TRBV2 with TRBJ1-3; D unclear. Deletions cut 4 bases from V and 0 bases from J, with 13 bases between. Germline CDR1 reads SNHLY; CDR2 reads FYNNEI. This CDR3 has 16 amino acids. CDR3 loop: CASSGSMRNSGNTIYF. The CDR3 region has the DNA TGTGCCAGCAGTGGGTCCATGCGAAACTCTGGAAACACCATATATTTT.

The DNA of the CDR3 is TGTGCCACCTTCAGACAAACTAATGAAAAACTGTTTTTT. This gives the protein CATFRQTNEKLFF. The chain links TRBV2 to TRBJ1-4; D remains ambiguous. Germline CDR1 reads SNHLY; CDR2 reads FYNNEI. Trimming left V 10 bases short and J 1 base short, with 10 bases between. The CDR3 has 13 amino acids. The full variable domain, with the rest looked up from reference TRBV2 and TRBJ1-4, is EPEVTQTPSHQVTQMGQEVILRCVPISNHLYFYWYRQILGQKVEFLVSFYNNEISEKSEIFDDQFSVERPDGSNFTLKIRSTKLEDSAMYFCATFRQTNEKLFFGSGTQLSVL.

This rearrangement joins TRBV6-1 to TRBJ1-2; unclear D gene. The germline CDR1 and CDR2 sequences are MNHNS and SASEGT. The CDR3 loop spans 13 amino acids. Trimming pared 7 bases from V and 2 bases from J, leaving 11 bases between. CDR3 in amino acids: CASTSQQNYGYTF. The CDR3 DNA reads TGTGCCAGCACCTCACAGCAAAACTATGGCTACACCTTC.

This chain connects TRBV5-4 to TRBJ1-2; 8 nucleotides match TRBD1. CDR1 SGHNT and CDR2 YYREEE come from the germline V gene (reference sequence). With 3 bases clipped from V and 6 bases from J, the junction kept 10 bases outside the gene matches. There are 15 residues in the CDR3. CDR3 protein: CASSWRTTGADGYTF. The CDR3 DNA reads TGTGCCAGCAGCTGGCGGACGACAGGGGCCGATGGCTACACCTTC.

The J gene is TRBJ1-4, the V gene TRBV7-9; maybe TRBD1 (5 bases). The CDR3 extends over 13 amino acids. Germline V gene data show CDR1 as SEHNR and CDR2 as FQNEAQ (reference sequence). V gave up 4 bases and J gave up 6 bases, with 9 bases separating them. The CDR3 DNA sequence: TGTGCCAGCAGCTCCAGGGCGGATGAAAAACTGTTTTTT. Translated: CASSSRADEKLFF.